This entry lists 8 T cell receptor beta chains sequenced from one sample in a study of CD8 T cells in Susac syndrome. RNA, at roughly 0.45 to 1 ug, was reverse transcribed with random hexamers. MiXCR, run by TCRdb on the immunoSEQ multiplex PCR reads, gives a single entry per CDR3 protein. The top ten hold around 0.076% of the sample, which has about 200,000 distinct CDR3 sequences, just under 95% seen once. Sequenced sample: CD4+ T cells from PBMCs. All receptors come from a human donor with multiple sclerosis.

This chain links TRBV2 with TRBJ1-6; 7 nucleotides match TRBD1. The germline V gene has CDR1 SNHLY and CDR2 FYNNEI. J gave up 8 bases and V 9 bases, and 7 bases lay outside the gene matches. The CDR3 is 13 residues long. The CDR3, as DNA: TGTGCCAGTAACGACAGGGTGGATTCACCCCTCCACTTT. Protein product: CASNDRVDSPLHF.

The chain uses TRBV7-9 and TRBJ1-6; 8 bases map to TRBD1. The V gene end was trimmed by 0 bases and the J gene end by 10 bases; junction bases not matched to a gene: 2. Germline V lookup: CDR1 SEHNR, CDR2 FQNEAQ (reference sequence). CDR3 length equals 14 residues. CDR3 protein: CASSLAQGDSPLHF. CDR3 nucleotides: TGTGCCAGCAGCTTAGCACAGGGGGACTCACCCCTCCACTTT. The full variable domain, its missing parts supplied by reference TRBV7-9 and TRBJ1-6, is DTGVSQNPRHKITKRGQNVTFRCDPISEHNRLYWYRQTLGQGPEFLTYFQNEAQLEKSRLLSDRFSAERPKGSFSTLEIQRTEQGDSAMYLCASSLAQGDSPLHFGNGTRLTVT.

The CDR3 loop reads CASSLSAVGEKLFF. The DNA for the CDR3 is TGTGCCAGCAGCCTTTCTGCGGTGGGGGAAAAACTGTTTTTT. The chain combines TRBV14 with TRBJ1-4, with no clear D. Trimming left V 4 bases short and J 8 bases short, with 14 bases between. The CDR3 is 14 residues long. Germline CDR1 reads SGHDN; CDR2 reads FVKESK.

CDR3 sequence reads: CASSPIDRVGGYTF. CDR3 sequence (DNA): TGTGCCAGCAGTCCAATCGACAGGGTCGGGGGCTACACCTTC. This chain links TRBV27 with TRBJ1-2; 7 bases line up with TRBD1. In germline, CDR1 is MNHEY, CDR2 SMNVEV (reference sequence). The CDR3 sequence is 14 residues long. The junction had 11 bases not matched to a gene; V was cut back by 5 bases and J by 8 bases.

This clonotype came up once. This chain connects TRBV29-1 to TRBJ1-1; the D gene is possibly TRBD1 (5 bases). This CDR3 comprises 13 residues. The ends were cut back, 2 bases at V and 3 bases at J, with 10 bases in the middle. Per germline, CDR1 SQVTM and CDR2 ANQGSEA. In DNA form, the CDR3 reads TGCAGCGTTGAACAGGGCGGGGACACTGAAGCTTTCTTT. Translating gives CSVEQGGDTEAFF.

This chain uses TRBV29-1 with TRBJ2-3, with 10 bases fitting TRBD2. V gave up 8 bases and J gave up 5 bases; unmatched junction bases: 7. The CDR3 extends over 13 amino acids. The germline V gene encodes CDR1 SQVTM and CDR2 ANQGSEA. CDR3 protein: CSSGTSVGDTQYF. DNA for the CDR3: TGCAGCTCCGGGACTAGCGTCGGAGATACGCAGTATTTT.

This sequence joins TRBV20-1 and TRBJ1-5, with 11 nucleotides matching TRBD1. The CDR3 runs 15 residues. After removal of 6 bases from V and 2 bases from J, the junction contained 6 bases not matched to a gene. Germline V gene data show CDR1 as DFQATT and CDR2 as SNEGSKA (reference sequence). CDR3 amino acids: CSAWTGGRGNQPQHF. In DNA form, the CDR3 reads TGCAGTGCCTGGACAGGGGGCCGTGGCAATCAGCCCCAGCATTTT.

CDR3 bases: TGTGCCATCGGGGGGGACTACGAGCAGTACGTC. This sequence encodes CAIGGDYEQYV. The rearrangement links TRBV10-3 to TRBJ2-7, with 7 bases matching TRBD2. This CDR3 contains 11 residues. The germline V gene has CDR1 ENHRY and CDR2 SYGVKD. J gave up 3 bases and V 8 bases, and 1 base lay outside the gene matches.